This entry lists 31 T cell receptor beta chains sequenced from one sample in a study of blood T cells in healthy people across ages. It was with a sample-barcoded 5' primer and a J-beta primer mix that a second PCR of about 7 to 12 cycles was run. MiXCR, run by TCRdb on the 5' RACE reads, gives a single entry per CDR3 protein. The sample carries roughly 500,000 distinct CDR3 sequences, around 24% recorded once. These sequences were also reported in another study, on T cells of mothers and their children.

The sample consisted of blood. Every receptor here comes from a boy under 18 in good health.

This clonotype appeared a few times. J is TRBJ2-1 and V is TRBV7-2; TRBD1 aligns across 7 bases. The J call is uncertain, as TRBJ2-7 better fits the DNA end. CDR3 size: 14 residues. Germline lookup yields CDR1 SGHTA and CDR2 FQGNSA. This CDR3 is CASSQQTGNYEQYF. CDR3 DNA sequence: TGTGCCAGCAGCCAACAGACAGGGAACTACGAGCAGTACTTC.

The chain has TRBV7-8 and TRBJ1-4, with unresolved D. The V gene's germline CDR1 is SGHVS and CDR2 FQNEAQ. The CDR3 loop spans 16 amino acids. V gave up 5 bases and J gave up 8 bases, with 21 bases separating them. DNA for the CDR3: TGTGCCAGCAGCAAAGAACCCTCCTGGGATGGCGAAAAACTGTTTTTT. It translates to CASSKEPSWDGEKLFF.

This clonotype has just a few counts. The chain is built from TRBV20-1 and TRBJ2-2, with a possible D match to TRBD2 (6 bases). Germline V gene lookup returns CDR1 DFQATT and CDR2 SNEGSKA (reference sequence). V was cut by 4 bases and J by 5 bases, with 17 bases left in between. The CDR3 is made up of 15 amino acids. This CDR3 is CSAKGDSTGTGELFF. The DNA for the CDR3 is TGCAGTGCTAAAGGGGACTCCACGGGGACCGGGGAGCTGTTTTTT.

The sample holds a few counts of this clonotype. The chain carries TRBV4-3 and TRBJ2-7, with 8 bases aligning to TRBD1. The germline gives CDR1 LGHNA, CDR2 YSLEER. After removal of 4 bases from V and 0 bases from J, the junction contained 11 bases not matched to a gene. This CDR3 has 17 residues. The CDR3 DNA reads TGCGCCAGCAGCCGCGTTCCGGGACAGGCAAACTCCTACGAGCAGTACTTC. The encoded protein is CASSRVPGQANSYEQYF.

This clonotype turned up a few times. The conserved phenylalanine or tryptophan normally closing the CDR3 is absent here, so this likely arose from a read error. The genes are TRBV6-1 and TRBJ1-2, with TRBD1 matching over 10 bases. The CDR3 runs 16 residues. Germline-derived CDR1 and CDR2 are MNHNS and SASEGT. V trimming: 4 bases; J trimming: 2 bases; junction bases outside the gene matches: 7. CDR3 in amino acids: CASSVVPGQGNYGYTL. CDR3 in DNA: TGTGCCAGCAGTGTCGTCCCGGGACAGGGGAACTATGGCTACACCCTC.

This clonotype has just a few counts. V and J are TRBV2 and TRBJ2-5, with 11 bases matching TRBD2. Germline V gene lookup returns CDR1 SNHLY and CDR2 FYNNEI. J lost 3 bases, V lost 9 bases, and 9 bases had no gene match. The CDR3 runs to 15 residues. CDR3 in amino acids: CASQMTSGVEETQYF. The CDR3 DNA reads TGTGCCAGTCAGATGACTAGCGGGGTGGAAGAGACCCAGTACTTC.

This clonotype occurred many times. The CDR3 loop reads CASSPTNQGYEQYF. The CDR3 nucleotides are TGTGCCAGCAGTCCGACGAACCAGGGGTACGAGCAGTACTTC. J is TRBJ2-7 and V is TRBV28, with a weak D call TRBD1 (6 bases). The V end was cut by 5 bases, the J end by 4 bases, with 15 bases between. Germline V gives CDR1 MDHEN, CDR2 SYDVKM. The CDR3 is 14 amino acids.

The V and J genes are TRBV28 and TRBJ2-1; D possibly corresponds to TRBD2 (6 bases). The CDR3 contains 13 residues. In germline, CDR1 is MDHEN, CDR2 SYDVKM. V dropped 4 bases and J dropped 4 bases, with 8 bases sitting between them. CDR3 sequence reads: CASSWRGYNEQFF. CDR3 in DNA: TGTGCCAGCAGTTGGCGGGGATACAATGAGCAGTTCTTC.

V is TRBV24-1 and J is TRBJ2-1; the D call may be TRBD1 or TRBD2 (5 bases each). V lost 3 bases and J lost 7, with 21 bases in between. The germline gives CDR1 KGHDR, CDR2 SFDVKD. This CDR3 is 17 amino acids long. The CDR3 region has the DNA TGTGCCACCAGTGATACCAACGACCCCCTGTGGGGGAATGAGCAGTTCTTC. Translation gives CATSDTNDPLWGNEQFF.

This clonotype occurred a few times. The chain recombines TRBV7-9 with TRBJ1-2, with 9 bases matching TRBD1. CDR1 and CDR2 from the germline V gene are SEHNR and FQNEAQ (reference sequence). V lost 0 bases and J lost 3; bases outside the gene matches: 5. The CDR3 is 16 amino acids. The CDR3 DNA follows: TGTGCCAGCAGCTTAGCTGCGGGACAGGGTTACTATGGCTACACCTTC. Translated, it gives CASSLAAGQGYYGYTF.

The chain carries TRBV12-3 or TRBV12-4 and TRBJ2-3; D remains ambiguous. This CDR3 is 15 amino acids long. The V gene lost 3 bases and the J gene lost 1 base, with 11 bases spanning the gap. CDR3 sequence (DNA): TGTGCCAGCAGTTTCAGGAGAACAGGCACAGATACGCAGTATTTT. Its protein product is CASSFRRTGTDTQYF.

The chain links TRBV14 to TRBJ2-1, with D maybe TRBD2 (6 bases). Germline V lookup: CDR1 SGHDN, CDR2 FVKESK. The CDR3 is 15 amino acids. V lost 0 bases and J lost 4, with 10 bases in between. Here the CDR3 reads CASSQDRGIYNEQFF. The CDR3 DNA follows: TGTGCCAGCAGCCAAGATCGGGGGATTTACAATGAGCAGTTCTTC.

In its sample, this clonotype was seen many times. The chain couples TRBV5-8 to TRBJ2-5, with 11 bases matching TRBD2. The J call may be in error: the DNA end matches TRBJ2-7 better. Germline loops: CDR1 SGHTS, CDR2 YDEGEE. The CDR3 sequence is 13 residues long. CDR3 sequence: CAIPGTSGYEQYF. The CDR3, as DNA: TGTGCCATTCCCGGGACTAGCGGCTACGAGCAGTACTTC.

This clonotype has a handful of counts. V and J are TRBV29-1 and TRBJ2-7, with a tentative D call TRBD1 (5 bases). CDR1 is SQVTM, CDR2 ANQGSEA, per germline. Trimming removed 4 bases from V and 0 bases from J, with 10 bases in between. This CDR3 has 13 residues. The CDR3 loop is CSVVGRASYEQYF. CDR3 nucleotide sequence: TGCAGCGTTGTTGGCAGGGCCTCCTACGAGCAGTACTTC.

This clonotype was seen a few times. The rearrangement uses TRBV18 and TRBJ2-7, with D possibly TRBD1 on 5 matching bases. The CDR3 has 15 residues. Trimming took 3 bases from V and 1 from J, leaving 13 bases between them. Germline V gene data show CDR1 as KGHSH and CDR2 as LQKENI. This CDR3 is CASSPTAWYSYEQYF. DNA for the CDR3: TGTGCCAGCTCACCGACAGCCTGGTATTCCTACGAGCAGTACTTC. The entire variable domain, with the rest obtained from reference TRBV18 and TRBJ2-7, is as follows: NAGVMQNPRHLVRRRGQEARLRCSPMKGHSHVYWYRQLPEEGLKFMVYLQKENIIDESGMPKERFSAEFPKEGPSILRIQQVVRGDSAAYFCASSPTAWYSYEQYFGPGTRLTVT.

The chain carries TRBV20-1 and TRBJ1-4; unclear D gene. Trimming cost V 8 bases and J 4 bases, with 17 bases left between them. Germline loops: CDR1 DFQATT, CDR2 SNEGSKA (reference sequence). CDR3 size: 14 residues. The CDR3 loop is CSTNGPLNNEKLFF. CDR3 DNA sequence: TGCAGTACCAACGGACCTTTGAATAATGAAAAACTGTTTTTT.

The chain links TRBV4-3 to TRBJ2-1; D might be TRBD2 (5 bases). V lost 0 bases and J lost 10, with 16 bases in between. The CDR3 length is 15 residues. CDR1 LGHNA and CDR2 YSLEER come from the germline V gene. The CDR3: CASSQDTSAVREQFF. DNA of the CDR3: TGCGCCAGCAGCCAAGATACTTCAGCGGTACGGGAGCAGTTCTTC.

This chain joins TRBV29-1 and TRBJ2-3; maybe TRBD1 (5 bases). V shed 4 bases and J shed 0 bases, with 17 bases lying between them. CDR3 length equals 16 residues. Germline-derived CDR1 and CDR2 are SQVTM and ANQGSEA. The CDR3 bases are TGCAGCGTTGCCGTAACCTCGACAGCTAGCACAGATACGCAGTATTTT. Translated, it gives CSVAVTSTASTDTQYF.

The CDR3 DNA sequence: TGCAGCGTTGAAGATGGGCAGGGAAACTACGAGCAGTACTTC. Translated: CSVEDGQGNYEQYF. The chain employs TRBV29-1 and TRBJ2-7; a weak D match, TRBD1 (5 bases). The CDR3 runs 14 residues. CDR1 is SQVTM, CDR2 ANQGSEA, per germline. V lost 0 bases to trimming and J lost 3 bases, with 12 bases between them.

This clonotype occurred a few times. This chain connects TRBV6-5 to TRBJ2-5, with 7 bases that match TRBD2. Germline assignment: CDR1 MNHEY and CDR2 SVGAGI. The CDR3 is made up of 13 amino acids. Germline trimming cut 6 bases from V and 4 bases from J; bases unmatched to any gene: 5. CDR3 bases: TGTGCCAGCAGAGGACTAGACCCAGAGACCCAGTACTTC. This translates into CASRGLDPETQYF.

J is TRBJ2-1 and V is TRBV6-2 or TRBV6-3; D is perhaps TRBD1 (5 bases). The germline gives CDR1 MNHEY, CDR2 SVGEGT. V dropped 0 bases and J dropped 1 base, with 13 bases sitting between them. The CDR3 is made up of 17 amino acids. The CDR3 nucleotides are TGTGCCAGCAGTTACTCGGGGTTAGGGGCTTCCTACAATGAGCAGTTCTTC. Its protein is CASSYSGLGASYNEQFF.

This clonotype was observed a few times. This sequence joins TRBV29-1 and TRBJ1-5, with a tentative D call TRBD1 (5 bases). The CDR3 length is 13 residues. Germline values: CDR1 SQVTM, CDR2 ANQGSEA. As DNA, the CDR3 is TGCAACGTCCAGACAGAGAACAATCAGCCCCAGCATTTT. The encoded protein is CNVQTENNQPQHF.

With regard to this clonotype: The junction shows a germline mismatch at one end, possibly a read error. The chain carries TRBV18 and TRBJ2-5; a weak D match, TRBD2 (6 bases). CDR3 length equals 15 residues. Germline CDR1 reads KGHSH; CDR2 reads LQKENI. CDR3: CAGSITAGKQETQYF. Here the CDR3 DNA reads TGTGCCGGCTCAATAACGGCGGGGAAGCAAGAGACCCAGTACTTC.

V gene TRBV6-2 or TRBV6-3 combines with J gene TRBJ2-2; D is unresolved. There are 12 residues in the CDR3. Per germline, CDR1 MNHEY and CDR2 SVGEGT. With 4 bases removed from V and 10 bases from J, the gap between germline ends came to 10 bases. As DNA, the CDR3 is TGTGCCAGCAGTTCCTGGGTCGAGGAGCTGTTTTTT. It is translated as CASSSWVEELFF.

This clonotype has only a few counts. The rearrangement joins TRBV29-1 to TRBJ1-3, with D maybe TRBD1 (6 bases). The CDR3 consists of 14 residues. Germline loops: CDR1 SQVTM, CDR2 ANQGSEA. V shed 3 bases and J shed 0 bases, with 9 bases lying between them. CDR3 sequence reads: CSVDGQSSGNTIYF. The CDR3 nucleotides are TGCAGCGTTGACGGACAGAGCTCTGGAAACACCATATATTTT.

The CDR3 region has the DNA TGTGCCAGCAGGGGGACAGGGGTTGAAGACATTCAGTACTTC. Amino acids: CASRGTGVEDIQYF. The chain employs TRBV6-2 or TRBV6-3 and TRBJ2-4; 10 bases match TRBD1. There are 14 residues in the CDR3. The germline CDR1 and CDR2 sequences are MNHEY and SVGEGT. V was pared by 6 bases and J by 8 bases, with 7 bases of the junction left unmatched.

The table lists this clonotype with a few counts. The chain couples TRBV2 to TRBJ2-5; 7 bases match TRBD1. From germline, CDR1 is SNHLY and CDR2 FYNNEI. This CDR3 region has 13 residues. The trim removed 4 bases at V and 2 bases at J, leaving 1 base unmatched. CDR3 region: CASSAGGQETQYF. The CDR3 bases are TGTGCCAGCAGTGCAGGGGGTCAAGAGACCCAGTACTTC.

The chain is built from TRBV4-3 and TRBJ2-5, with TRBD2 identical over 11 bases. The length of the CDR3 is 16 residues. With 2 bases clipped from V and 0 bases from J, the junction kept 2 bases outside the gene matches. Germline V gene sequence: CDR1 LGHNA, CDR2 YSLEER. CDR3 region: CASSQRLAGHQETQYF. The CDR3 DNA is TGCGCCAGCAGCCAACGACTAGCGGGGCACCAAGAGACCCAGTACTTC.

This clonotype turned up a few times. The rearrangement uses TRBV7-9 and TRBJ2-5; TRBD1 might be the D (5 bases). Germline V gives CDR1 SEHNR, CDR2 FQNEAQ (reference sequence). The CDR3 has 14 residues. Trimming stripped 5 bases from V and 5 bases from J, with 15 bases between. The CDR3 nucleotides read TGTGCCAGCAGCCTAGGGGCGGTGGGGGAGACCCAGTACTTC. Translation gives CASSLGAVGETQYF.

This rearrangement joins TRBV12-3 or TRBV12-4 to TRBJ2-2; D is possibly TRBD1 (6 bases). The V end lost 7 bases, the J end lost 7 bases, and 10 bases lay between the germline ends. The CDR3 sequence is 12 residues long. The CDR3: CASTRGFGELFF. CDR3 DNA sequence: TGTGCCAGCACAAGGGGGTTCGGGGAGCTGTTTTTT.

The rearrangement uses TRBV28 and TRBJ2-5, with no clear D. V was clipped by 7 bases and J by 1 base, with 16 bases between them. This CDR3 has 15 amino acids. CDR1 is MDHEN, CDR2 SYDVKM, per germline. The CDR3 DNA is TGTGCCAGCATTGGGCAGGCCGTCCGCCAAGAGACCCAGTACTTC. It yields the protein CASIGQAVRQETQYF. The entire variable domain, with the rest obtained from reference TRBV28 and TRBJ2-5, is as follows: DVKVTQSSRYLVKRTGEKVFLECVQDMDHENMFWYRQDPGLGLRLIYFSYDVKMKEKGDIPEGYSVSREKKERFSLILESASTNQTSMYLCASIGQAVRQETQYFGPGTRLLVL.